This T cell receptor beta chain was found in a study of T-cell reconstitution after alpha-beta-depleted transplantation in children. The CDR3 is 13 amino acids. Germline V gene sequence: CDR1 DFQATT, CDR2 SNEGSKA (reference sequence). Trimming cost V 3 bases and J 3 bases, with 9 bases left between them. Unique molecular identifiers were used to barcode this TCRbeta library. TCRdb processed the PCR reads anew with MiXCR; each CDR3 protein has one entry. The sample consists of under 300,000 distinct CDR3 sequences, roughly 10% of them appearing once. This clonotype was seen ten or more times. Its matching antigen is unknown. Whole-study findings and limits: Where some patients showed high TCRbeta diversity at day 60, it came from recipient T cells and thymic progenitors that had survived. Diversity and T-cell counts at one year after transplant derived mostly from new T cells. After transplant, at about two months, alpha-beta T cells were reportedly derived from several hundred expanded graft clones.

The sample was peripheral blood, taken 180 days after TCRalphabeta/CD19-depleted stem cell transplant. The source of this sequence is a male patient between 2 and 15 years old who had a stem cell transplant for chronic granulomatous disease, so the T cells may come from the graft donor. V is TRBV20-1 and J is TRBJ2-1; D perhaps matches TRBD2 (5 bases). CDR3 in DNA: TGCAGTGCTAGTGAGGGCCGCTACAATGAGCAGTTCTTC. Its protein product is CSASEGRYNEQFF.